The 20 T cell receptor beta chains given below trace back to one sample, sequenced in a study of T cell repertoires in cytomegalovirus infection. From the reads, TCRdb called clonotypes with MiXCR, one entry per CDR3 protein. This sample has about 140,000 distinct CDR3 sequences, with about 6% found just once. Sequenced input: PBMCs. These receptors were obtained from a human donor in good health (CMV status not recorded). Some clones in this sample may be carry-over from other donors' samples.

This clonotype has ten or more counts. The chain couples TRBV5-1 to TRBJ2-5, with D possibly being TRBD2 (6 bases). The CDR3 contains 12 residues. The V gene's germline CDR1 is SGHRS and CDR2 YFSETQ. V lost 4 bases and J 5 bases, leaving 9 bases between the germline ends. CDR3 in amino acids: CASSQTRETQYF. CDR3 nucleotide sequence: TGCGCCAGCAGCCAGACTAGGGAGACCCAGTACTTC. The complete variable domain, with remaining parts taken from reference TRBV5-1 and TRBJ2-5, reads KAGVTQTPRYLIKTRGQQVTLSCSPISGHRSVSWYQQTPGQGLQFLFEYFSETQRNKGNFPGRFSGRQFSNSRSEMNVSTLELGDSALYLCASSQTRETQYFGPGTRLLVL.

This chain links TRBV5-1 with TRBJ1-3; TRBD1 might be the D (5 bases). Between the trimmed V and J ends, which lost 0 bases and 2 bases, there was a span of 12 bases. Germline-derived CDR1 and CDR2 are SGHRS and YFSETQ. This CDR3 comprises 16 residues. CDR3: CASSLDQGTTGNTIYF. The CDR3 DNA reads TGCGCCAGCAGCTTGGATCAGGGTACAACTGGAAACACCATATATTTT. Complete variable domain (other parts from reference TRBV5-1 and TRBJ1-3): KAGVTQTPRYLIKTRGQQVTLSCSPISGHRSVSWYQQTPGQGLQFLFEYFSETQRNKGNFPGRFSGRQFSNSRSEMNVSTLELGDSALYLCASSLDQGTTGNTIYFGEGSWLTVV.

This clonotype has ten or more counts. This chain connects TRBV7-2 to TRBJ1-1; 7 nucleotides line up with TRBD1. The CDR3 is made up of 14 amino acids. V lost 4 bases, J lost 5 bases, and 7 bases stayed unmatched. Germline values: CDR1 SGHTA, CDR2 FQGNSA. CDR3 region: CASSWRQGGTEAFF. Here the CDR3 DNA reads TGTGCCAGCAGCTGGAGACAGGGAGGGACTGAAGCTTTCTTT.

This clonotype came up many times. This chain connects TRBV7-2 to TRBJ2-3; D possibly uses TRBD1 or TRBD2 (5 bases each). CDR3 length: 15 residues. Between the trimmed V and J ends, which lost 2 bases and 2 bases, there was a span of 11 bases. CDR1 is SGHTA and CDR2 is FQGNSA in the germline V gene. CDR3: CASSLPGLDTDTQYF. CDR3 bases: TGTGCCAGCAGCTTACCGGGGCTGGACACAGATACGCAGTATTTT.

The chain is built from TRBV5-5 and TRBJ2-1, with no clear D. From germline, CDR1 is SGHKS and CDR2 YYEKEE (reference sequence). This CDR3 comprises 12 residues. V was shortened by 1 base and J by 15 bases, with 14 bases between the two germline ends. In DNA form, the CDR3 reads TGTGCCAGCAGCTTGAGTAATTCACCCAGGTTCTTC. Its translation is CASSLSNSPRFF.

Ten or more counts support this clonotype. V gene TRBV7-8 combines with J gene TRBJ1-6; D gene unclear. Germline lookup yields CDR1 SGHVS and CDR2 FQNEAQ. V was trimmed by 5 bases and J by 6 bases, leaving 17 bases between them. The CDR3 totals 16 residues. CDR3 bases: TGTGCCAGCAGCCCTAGAAGGCTCCTGGGTAATTCACCCCTCCACTTT. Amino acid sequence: CASSPRRLLGNSPLHF.

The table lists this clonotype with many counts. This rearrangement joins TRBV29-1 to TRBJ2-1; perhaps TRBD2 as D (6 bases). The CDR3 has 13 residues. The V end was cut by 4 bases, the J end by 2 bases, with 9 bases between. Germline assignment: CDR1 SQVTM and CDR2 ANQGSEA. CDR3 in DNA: TGCAGCGTTGTCCCTAGCGCCTACAATGAGCAGTTCTTC. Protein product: CSVVPSAYNEQFF.

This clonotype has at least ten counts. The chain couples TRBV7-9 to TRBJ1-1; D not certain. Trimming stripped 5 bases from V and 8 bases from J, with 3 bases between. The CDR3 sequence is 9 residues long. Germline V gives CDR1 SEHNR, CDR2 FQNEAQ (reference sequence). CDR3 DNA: TGTGCCAGCAGCCTGGAAGCTTTCTTT. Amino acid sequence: CASSLEAFF. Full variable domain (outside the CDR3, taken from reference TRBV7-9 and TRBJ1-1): DTGVSQNPRHKITKRGQNVTFRCDPISEHNRLYWYRQTLGQGPEFLTYFQNEAQLEKSRLLSDRFSAERPKGSFSTLEIQRTEQGDSAMYLCASSLEAFFGQGTRLTVV.

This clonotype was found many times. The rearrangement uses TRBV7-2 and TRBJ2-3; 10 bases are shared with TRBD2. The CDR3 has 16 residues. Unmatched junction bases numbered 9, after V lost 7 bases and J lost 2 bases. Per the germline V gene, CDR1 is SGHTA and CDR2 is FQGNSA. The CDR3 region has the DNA TGTGCCAGCACCCTAGCTAGCGGGGGCACCACAGATACGCAGTATTTT. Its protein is CASTLASGGTTDTQYF. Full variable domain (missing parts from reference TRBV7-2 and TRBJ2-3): GAGVSQSPSNKVTEKGKDVELRCDPISGHTALYWYRQSLGQGLEFLIYFQGNSAPDKSGLPSDRFSAERTGGSVSTLTIQRTQQEDSAVYLCASTLASGGTTDTQYFGPGTRLTVL.

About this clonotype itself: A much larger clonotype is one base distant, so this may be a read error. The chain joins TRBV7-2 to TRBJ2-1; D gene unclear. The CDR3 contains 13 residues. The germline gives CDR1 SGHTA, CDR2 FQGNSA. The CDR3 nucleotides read TGTGTCAGCAGCCCCGTAGTGGGCAATGAGCAGTTCTTC. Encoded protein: CVSSPVVGNEQFF.

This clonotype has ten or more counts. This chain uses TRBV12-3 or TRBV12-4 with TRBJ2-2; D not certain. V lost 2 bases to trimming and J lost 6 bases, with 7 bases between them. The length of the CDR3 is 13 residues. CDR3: CASSLSTAGELFF. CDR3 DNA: TGTGCCAGCAGTTTAAGTACCGCCGGGGAGCTGTTTTTT.

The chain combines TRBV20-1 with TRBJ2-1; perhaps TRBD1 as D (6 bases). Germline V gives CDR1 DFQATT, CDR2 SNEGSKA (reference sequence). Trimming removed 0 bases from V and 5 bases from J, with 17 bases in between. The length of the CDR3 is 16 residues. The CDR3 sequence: CSARESRTAINNEQFF. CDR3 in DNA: TGCAGTGCTAGAGAAAGTCGGACAGCGATAAACAATGAGCAGTTCTTC.

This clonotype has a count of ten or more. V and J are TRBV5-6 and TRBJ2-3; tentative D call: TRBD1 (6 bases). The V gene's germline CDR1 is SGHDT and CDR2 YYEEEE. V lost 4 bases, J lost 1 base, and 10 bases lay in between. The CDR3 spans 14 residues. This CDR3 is CASSLKGGTDTQYF. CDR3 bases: TGTGCCAGCAGCCTTAAGGGGGGCACAGATACGCAGTATTTT.

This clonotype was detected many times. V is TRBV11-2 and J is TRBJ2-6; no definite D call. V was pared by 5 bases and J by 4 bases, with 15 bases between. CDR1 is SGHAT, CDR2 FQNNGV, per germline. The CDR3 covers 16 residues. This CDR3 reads CASSQAIGSGANVLTF. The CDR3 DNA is TGTGCCAGCAGCCAAGCGATCGGGTCCGGGGCCAACGTCCTGACTTTC. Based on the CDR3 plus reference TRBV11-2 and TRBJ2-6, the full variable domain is EAGVAQSPRYKIIEKRQSVAFWCNPISGHATLYWYQQILGQGPKLLIQFQNNGVVDDSQLPKDRFSAERLKGVDSTLKIQPAKLEDSAVYLCASSQAIGSGANVLTFGAGSRLTVL.

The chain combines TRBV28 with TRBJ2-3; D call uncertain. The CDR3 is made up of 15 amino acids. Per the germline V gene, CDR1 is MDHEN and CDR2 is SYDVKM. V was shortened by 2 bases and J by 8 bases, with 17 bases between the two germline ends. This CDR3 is CASSLGWLSPGTQYF. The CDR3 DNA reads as TGTGCCAGCAGTTTAGGATGGCTCTCCCCCGGTACGCAGTATTTT.

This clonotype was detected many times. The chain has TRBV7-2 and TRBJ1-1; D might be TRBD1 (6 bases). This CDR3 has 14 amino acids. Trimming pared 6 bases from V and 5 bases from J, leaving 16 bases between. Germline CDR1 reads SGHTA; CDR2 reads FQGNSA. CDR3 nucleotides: TGTGCCAGCAGGGAAGGGGGAGCAAGAACTGAAGCTTTCTTT. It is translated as CASREGGARTEAFF.

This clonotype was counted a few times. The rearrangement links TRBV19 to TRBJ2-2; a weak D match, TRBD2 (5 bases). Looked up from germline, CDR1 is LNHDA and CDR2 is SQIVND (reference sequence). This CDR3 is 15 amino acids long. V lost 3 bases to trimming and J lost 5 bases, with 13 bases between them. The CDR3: CASSMDSVLTGELFF. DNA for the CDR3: TGTGCCAGTAGTATGGATAGCGTTCTTACCGGGGAGCTGTTTTTT. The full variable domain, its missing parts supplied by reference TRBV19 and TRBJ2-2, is DGGITQSPKYLFRKEGQNVTLSCEQNLNHDAMYWYRQDPGQGLRLIYYSQIVNDFQKGDIAEGYSVSREKKESFPLTVTSAQKNPTAFYLCASSMDSVLTGELFFGEGSRLTVL.

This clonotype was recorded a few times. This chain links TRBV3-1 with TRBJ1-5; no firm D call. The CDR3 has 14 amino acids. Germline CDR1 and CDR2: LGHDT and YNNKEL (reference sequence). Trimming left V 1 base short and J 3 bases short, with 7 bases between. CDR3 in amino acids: CASSQGGYNQPQHF. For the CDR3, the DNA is TGTGCCAGCAGCCAAGGGGGTTACAATCAGCCCCAGCATTTT.

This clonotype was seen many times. CDR3 nucleotide sequence: TGTGCCAGCAGCCATGAAGGGTTGGGAATTTCGGAAGCTTTCTTT. Protein: CASSHEGLGISEAFF. The V gene is TRBV14, the J gene TRBJ1-1; no definite D call. CDR1 SGHDN and CDR2 FVKESK come from the germline V gene. The CDR3 totals 15 residues. The V end lost 3 bases, the J end lost 8 bases, and 19 bases lay between the germline ends. Drawing the rest from reference TRBV14 and TRBJ1-1, the complete variable domain is EAGVTQFPSHSVIEKGQTVTLRCDPISGHDNLYWYRRVMGKEIKFLLHFVKESKQDESGMPNNRFLAERTGGTYSTLKVQPAELEDSGVYFCASSHEGLGISEAFFGQGTRLTVV.

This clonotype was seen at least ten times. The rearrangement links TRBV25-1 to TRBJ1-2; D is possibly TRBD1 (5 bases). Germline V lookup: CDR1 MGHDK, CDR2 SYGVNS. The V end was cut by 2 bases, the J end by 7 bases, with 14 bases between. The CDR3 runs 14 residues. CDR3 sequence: CASSERGRDSGYTF. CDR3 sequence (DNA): TGTGCCAGCAGTGAAAGGGGTCGGGACTCTGGCTACACCTTC.